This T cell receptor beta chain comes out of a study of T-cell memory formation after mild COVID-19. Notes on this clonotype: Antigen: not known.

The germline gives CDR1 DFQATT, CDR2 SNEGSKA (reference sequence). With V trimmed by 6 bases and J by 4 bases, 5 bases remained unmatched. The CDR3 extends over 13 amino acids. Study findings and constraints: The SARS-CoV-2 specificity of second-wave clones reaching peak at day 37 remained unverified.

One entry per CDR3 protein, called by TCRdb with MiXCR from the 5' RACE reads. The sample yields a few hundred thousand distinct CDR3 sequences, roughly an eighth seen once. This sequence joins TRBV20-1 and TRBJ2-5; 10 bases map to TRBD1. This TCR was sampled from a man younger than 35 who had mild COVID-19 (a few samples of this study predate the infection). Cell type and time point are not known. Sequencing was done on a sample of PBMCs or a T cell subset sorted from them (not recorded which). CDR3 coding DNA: TGCAGTGCATGGGACAGGGGACTAGAGACCCAGTACTTC. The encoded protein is CSAWDRGLETQYF.